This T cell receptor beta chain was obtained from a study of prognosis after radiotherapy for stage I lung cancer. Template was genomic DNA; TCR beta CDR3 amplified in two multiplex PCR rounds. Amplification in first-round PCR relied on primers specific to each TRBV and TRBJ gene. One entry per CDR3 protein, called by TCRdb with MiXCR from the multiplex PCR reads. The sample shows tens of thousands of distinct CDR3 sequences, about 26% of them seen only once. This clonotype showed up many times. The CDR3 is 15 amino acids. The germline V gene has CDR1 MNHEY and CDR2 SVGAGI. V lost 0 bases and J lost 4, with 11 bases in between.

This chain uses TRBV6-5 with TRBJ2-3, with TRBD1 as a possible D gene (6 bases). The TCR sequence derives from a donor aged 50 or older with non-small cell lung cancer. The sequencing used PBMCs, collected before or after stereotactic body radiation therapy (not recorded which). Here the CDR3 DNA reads TGTGCCAGCAGTTACTCGACAGGTACAGCAGATACGCAGTATTTT. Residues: CASSYSTGTADTQYF.